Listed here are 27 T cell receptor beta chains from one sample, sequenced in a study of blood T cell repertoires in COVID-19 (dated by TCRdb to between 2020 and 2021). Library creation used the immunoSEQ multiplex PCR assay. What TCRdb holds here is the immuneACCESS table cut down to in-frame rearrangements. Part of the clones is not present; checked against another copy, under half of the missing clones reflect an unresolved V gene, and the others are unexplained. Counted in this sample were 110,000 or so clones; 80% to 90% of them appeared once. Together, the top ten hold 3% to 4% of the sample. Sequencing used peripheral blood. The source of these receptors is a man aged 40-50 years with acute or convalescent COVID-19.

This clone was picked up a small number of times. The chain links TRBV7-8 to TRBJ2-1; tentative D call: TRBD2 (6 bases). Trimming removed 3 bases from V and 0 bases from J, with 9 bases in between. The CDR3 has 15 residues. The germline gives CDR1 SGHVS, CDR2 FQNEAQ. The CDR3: CASSFLANSYNEQFF. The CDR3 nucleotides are TGTGCCAGCAGCTTTCTAGCGAACTCCTACAATGAGCAGTTCTTC.

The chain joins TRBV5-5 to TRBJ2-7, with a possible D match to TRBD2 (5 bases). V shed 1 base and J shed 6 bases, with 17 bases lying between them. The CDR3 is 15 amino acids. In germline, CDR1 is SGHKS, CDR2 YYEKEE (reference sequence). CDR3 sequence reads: CASSLWRAANSEQYF. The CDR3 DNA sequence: TGTGCCAGCAGCTTGTGGCGGGCAGCGAACAGCGAGCAGTACTTC.

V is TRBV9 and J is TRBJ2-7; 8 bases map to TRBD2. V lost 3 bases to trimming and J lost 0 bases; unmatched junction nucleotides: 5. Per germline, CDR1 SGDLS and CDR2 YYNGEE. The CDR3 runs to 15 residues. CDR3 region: CASSARTSHSYEQYF. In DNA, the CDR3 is TGTGCCAGCAGCGCCAGGACTAGCCACTCCTACGAGCAGTACTTC.

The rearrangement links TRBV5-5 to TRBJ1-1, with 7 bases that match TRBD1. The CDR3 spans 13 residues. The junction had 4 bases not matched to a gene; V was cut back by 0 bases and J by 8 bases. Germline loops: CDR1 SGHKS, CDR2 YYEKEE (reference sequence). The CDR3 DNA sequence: TGTGCCAGCAGCTTGGGGACAGGATGGGAAGCTTTCTTT. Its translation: CASSLGTGWEAFF.

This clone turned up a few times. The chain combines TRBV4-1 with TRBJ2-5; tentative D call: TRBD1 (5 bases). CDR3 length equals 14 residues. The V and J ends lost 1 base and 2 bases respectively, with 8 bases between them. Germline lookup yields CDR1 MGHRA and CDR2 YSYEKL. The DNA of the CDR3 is TGCGCCAGCAGCCAAGTTTACAGGCAAGAGACCCAGTACTTC. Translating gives CASSQVYRQETQYF.

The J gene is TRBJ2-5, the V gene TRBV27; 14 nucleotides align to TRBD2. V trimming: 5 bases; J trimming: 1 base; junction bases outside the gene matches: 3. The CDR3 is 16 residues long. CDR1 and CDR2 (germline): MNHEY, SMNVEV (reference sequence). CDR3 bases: TGTGCCAGCAGTCTAGGACTAGCGGGGGGCCAAGAGACCCAGTACTTC. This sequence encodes CASSLGLAGGQETQYF.

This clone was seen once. This CDR3 reads CASRSDITYEQYF. The CDR3 region has the DNA TGCGCCAGCAGGTCGGACATCACCTACGAGCAGTACTTC. This chain connects TRBV5-1 to TRBJ2-7; perhaps TRBD1 as D (5 bases). With 5 bases removed from V and 2 bases from J, the gap between germline ends came to 11 bases. The germline CDR1 and CDR2 sequences are SGHRS and YFSETQ. The CDR3 is 13 residues long.

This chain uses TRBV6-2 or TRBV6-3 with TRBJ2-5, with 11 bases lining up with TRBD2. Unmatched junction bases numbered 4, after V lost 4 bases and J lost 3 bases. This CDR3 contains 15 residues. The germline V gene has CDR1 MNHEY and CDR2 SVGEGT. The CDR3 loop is CASSSGTSGKETQYF. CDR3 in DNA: TGTGCCAGCAGTTCCGGGACTAGCGGAAAAGAGACCCAGTACTTC.

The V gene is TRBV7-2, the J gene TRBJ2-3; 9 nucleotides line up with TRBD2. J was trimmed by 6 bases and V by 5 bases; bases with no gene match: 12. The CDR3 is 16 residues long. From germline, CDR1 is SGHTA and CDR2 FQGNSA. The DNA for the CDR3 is TGTGCCAGCAGCCCCCAGGGCGGGGGGGCCAGGGATACGCAGTATTTT. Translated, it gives CASSPQGGGARDTQYF. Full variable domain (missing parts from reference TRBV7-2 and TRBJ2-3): GAGVSQSPSNKVTEKGKDVELRCDPISGHTALYWYRQSLGQGLEFLIYFQGNSAPDKSGLPSDRFSAERTGGSVSTLTIQRTQQEDSAVYLCASSPQGGGARDTQYFGPGTRLTVL.

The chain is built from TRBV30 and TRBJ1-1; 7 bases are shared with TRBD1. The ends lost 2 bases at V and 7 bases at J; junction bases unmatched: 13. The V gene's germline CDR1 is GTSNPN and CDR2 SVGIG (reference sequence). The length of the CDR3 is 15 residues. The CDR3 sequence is CAWSRDDRVRSEAFF. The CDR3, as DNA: TGTGCCTGGAGTCGCGACGACAGGGTGAGGAGTGAAGCTTTCTTT.

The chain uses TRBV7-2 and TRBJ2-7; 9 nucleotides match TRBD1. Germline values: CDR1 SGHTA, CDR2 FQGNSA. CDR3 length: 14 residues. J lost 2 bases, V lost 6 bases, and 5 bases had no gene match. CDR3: CASSQDRGTYEQYF. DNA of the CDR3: TGTGCCAGCAGTCAAGACAGGGGGACCTACGAGCAGTACTTC. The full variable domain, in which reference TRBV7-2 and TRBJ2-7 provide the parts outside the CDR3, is GAGVSQSPSNKVTEKGKDVELRCDPISGHTALYWYRQSLGQGLEFLIYFQGNSAPDKSGLPSDRFSAERTGGSVSTLTIQRTQQEDSAVYLCASSQDRGTYEQYFGPGTRLTVT.

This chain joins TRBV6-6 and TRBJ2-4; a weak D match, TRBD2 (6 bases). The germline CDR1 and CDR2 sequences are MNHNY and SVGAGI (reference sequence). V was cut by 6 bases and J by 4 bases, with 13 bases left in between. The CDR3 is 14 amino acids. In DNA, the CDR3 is TGTGCCAGCAGGGCCACCGGGAGAAAAAACATTCAGTACTTC. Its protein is CASRATGRKNIQYF.

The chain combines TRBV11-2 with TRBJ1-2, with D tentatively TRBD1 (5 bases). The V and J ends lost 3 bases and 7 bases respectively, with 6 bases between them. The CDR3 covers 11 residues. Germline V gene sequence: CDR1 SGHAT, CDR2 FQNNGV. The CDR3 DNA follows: TGTGCCAGCAGCTTCAGGGTTGGCTACACCTTC. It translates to CASSFRVGYTF.

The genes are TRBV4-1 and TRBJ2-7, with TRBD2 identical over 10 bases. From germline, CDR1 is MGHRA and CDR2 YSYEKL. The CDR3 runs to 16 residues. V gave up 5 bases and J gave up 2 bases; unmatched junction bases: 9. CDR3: CASSSLGSGGAYEQYF. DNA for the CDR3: TGCGCCAGCAGCTCCTTAGGAAGCGGGGGGGCCTACGAGCAGTACTTC.

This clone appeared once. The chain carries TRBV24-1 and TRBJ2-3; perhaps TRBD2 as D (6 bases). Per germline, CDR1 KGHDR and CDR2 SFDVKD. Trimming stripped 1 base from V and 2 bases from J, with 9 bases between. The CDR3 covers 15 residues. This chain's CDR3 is CATSDLAGFTDTQYF. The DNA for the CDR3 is TGTGCCACCAGTGATTTAGCGGGCTTCACAGATACGCAGTATTTT.

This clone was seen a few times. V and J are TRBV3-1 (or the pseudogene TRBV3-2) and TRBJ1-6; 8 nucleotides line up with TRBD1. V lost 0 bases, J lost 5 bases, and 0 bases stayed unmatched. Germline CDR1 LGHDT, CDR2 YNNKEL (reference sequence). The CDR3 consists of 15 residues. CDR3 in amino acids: CASSQETGDNSPLHF. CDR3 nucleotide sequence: TGTGCCAGCAGCCAAGAGACAGGGGATAATTCACCCCTCCACTTT.

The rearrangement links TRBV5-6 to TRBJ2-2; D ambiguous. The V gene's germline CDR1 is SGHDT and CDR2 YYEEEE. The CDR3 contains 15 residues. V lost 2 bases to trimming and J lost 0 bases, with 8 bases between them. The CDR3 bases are TGTGCCAGCAGCTTCCCCAGGTCGAACACCGGGGAGCTGTTTTTT. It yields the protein CASSFPRSNTGELFF.

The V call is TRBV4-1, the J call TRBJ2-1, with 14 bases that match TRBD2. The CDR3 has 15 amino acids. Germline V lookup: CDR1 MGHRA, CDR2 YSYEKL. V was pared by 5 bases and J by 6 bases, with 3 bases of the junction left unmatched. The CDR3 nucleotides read TGCGCCAGCAGCAAGGGACTAGCGGGGGTCAATGAGCAGTTCTTC. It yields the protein CASSKGLAGVNEQFF.

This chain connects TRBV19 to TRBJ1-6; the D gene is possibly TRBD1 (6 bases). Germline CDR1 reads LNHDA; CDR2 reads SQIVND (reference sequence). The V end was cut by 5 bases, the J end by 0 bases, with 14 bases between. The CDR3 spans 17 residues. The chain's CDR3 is CASSSSGASSYNSPLHF. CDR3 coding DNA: TGTGCCAGTAGTTCCTCAGGGGCTAGCTCCTATAATTCACCCCTCCACTTT.

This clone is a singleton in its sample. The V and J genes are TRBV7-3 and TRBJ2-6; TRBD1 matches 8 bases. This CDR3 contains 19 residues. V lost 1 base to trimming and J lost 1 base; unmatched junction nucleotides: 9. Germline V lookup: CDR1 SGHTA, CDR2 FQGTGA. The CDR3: CASSLSAGQGHSGANVLTF. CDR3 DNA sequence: TGTGCCAGCAGCTTAAGTGCTGGACAGGGTCATTCTGGGGCCAACGTCCTGACTTTC.

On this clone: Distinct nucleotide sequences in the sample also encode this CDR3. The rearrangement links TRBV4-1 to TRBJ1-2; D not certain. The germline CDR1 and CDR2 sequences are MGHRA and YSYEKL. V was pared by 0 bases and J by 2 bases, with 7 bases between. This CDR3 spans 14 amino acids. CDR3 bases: TGCGCCAGCAGCCAAGATGCGGGCAACTATGGCTACACCTTC. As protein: CASSQDAGNYGYTF.

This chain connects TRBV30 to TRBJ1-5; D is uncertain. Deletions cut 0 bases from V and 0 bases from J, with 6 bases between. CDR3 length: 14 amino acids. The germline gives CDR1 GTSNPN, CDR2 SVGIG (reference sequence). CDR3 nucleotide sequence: TGTGCCTGGAGTGTACCAGGTAGCAATCAGCCCCAGCATTTT. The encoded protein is CAWSVPGSNQPQHF.

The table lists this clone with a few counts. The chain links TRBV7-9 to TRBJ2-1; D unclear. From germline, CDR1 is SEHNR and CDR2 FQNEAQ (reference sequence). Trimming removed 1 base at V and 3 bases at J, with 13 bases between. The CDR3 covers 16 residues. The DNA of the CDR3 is TGTGCCAGCAGCTTAGTTGGTCTACTTAACTACAATGAGCAGTTCTTC. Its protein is CASSLVGLLNYNEQFF.

The CDR3 protein is CASNPWTGYYGYTF. The CDR3 DNA reads as TGTGCCAGCAACCCTTGGACAGGGTACTATGGCTACACCTTC. J is TRBJ1-2 and V is TRBV5-8; 8 nucleotides line up with TRBD1. From germline, CDR1 is SGHTS and CDR2 YDEGEE. V lost 6 bases to trimming and J lost 3 bases; unmatched junction nucleotides: 7. This CDR3 has 14 residues.

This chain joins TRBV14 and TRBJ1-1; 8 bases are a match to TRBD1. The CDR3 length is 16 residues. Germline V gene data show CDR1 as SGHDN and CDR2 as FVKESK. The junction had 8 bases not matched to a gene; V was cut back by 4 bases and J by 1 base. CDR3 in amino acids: CASSLRQGSPNTEAFF. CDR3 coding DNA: TGTGCCAGCAGCCTTCGACAGGGGTCTCCGAACACTGAAGCTTTCTTT.

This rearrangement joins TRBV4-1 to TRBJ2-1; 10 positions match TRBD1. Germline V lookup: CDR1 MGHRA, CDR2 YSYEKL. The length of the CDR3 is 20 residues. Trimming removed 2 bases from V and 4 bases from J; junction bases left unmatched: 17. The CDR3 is CASSQSGSLSGTGVYNEQFF. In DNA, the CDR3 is TGCGCCAGCAGCCAATCTGGTTCCCTTTCCGGGACAGGGGTTTACAATGAGCAGTTCTTC.

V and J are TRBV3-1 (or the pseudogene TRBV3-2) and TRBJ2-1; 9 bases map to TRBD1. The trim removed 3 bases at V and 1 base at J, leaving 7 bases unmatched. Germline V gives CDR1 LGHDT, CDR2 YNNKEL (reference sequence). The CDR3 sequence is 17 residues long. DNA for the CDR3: TGTGCCAGCAGCCAGCCGGACAGGGGTAGTTCCTACAATGAGCAGTTCTTC. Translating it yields CASSQPDRGSSYNEQFF.